This T cell receptor beta chain was retrieved from a study of blood T cells in healthy people across ages. This clonotype was seen only a few times. Its matching antigen is unknown. The CDR3 contains 14 residues. V lost 5 bases and J lost 3, with 13 bases in between. Germline-derived CDR1 and CDR2 are SEHNR and FQNEAQ (reference sequence). The authors ran a second PCR of roughly 6 to 12 cycles using a sample-barcoded 5' primer and a J-beta primer mix. MiXCR, applied by TCRdb to the 5' RACE reads, yields one record per CDR3 protein. The data show 650,000 or so distinct CDR3 sequences, approximately 52% seen once. Overall study results and limits: Higher naive T cell percentage went strongly together with higher TCR beta diversity. Diversity was higher, and naive CD4+ cells more numerous, in long-lived donors than in aged donors. Unsorted PBMC material precluded a definitive naive versus antigen-experienced comparison.

The V call is TRBV7-9, the J call TRBJ1-1; D remains unclear. The TCR was taken from an elderly woman in good health. Material for sequencing was blood. DNA of the CDR3: TGTGCCAGCAGCCGGTGGGATCGGGACACTGAAGCTTTCTTT. As protein: CASSRWDRDTEAFF.